The rows below give T cell receptor beta chains drawn from one sample of a study of T-cell memory formation after mild COVID-19. TCRdb fed the 5' RACE reads into MiXCR, producing one record per CDR3 protein. The table lists 200,000 to 250,000 distinct CDR3 sequences, 25% to 35% of them singletons. The sequenced material came from PBMCs or a T cell subset sorted from them (not recorded which). Receptors originate from an adult woman who had mild COVID-19 (a few samples of this study predate the infection). Cell type and time point are not known. Both conserved end residues are part of each CDR3. The D gene is left open where the match is weak. Size is stated for part of the rows, as once, few or many counts, or as a class when the clone is expanded.

D gene: NA; J gene: TRBJ2-5; V gene: TRBV19; clone size: NA; CDR3 length: 13; CDR3 protein: CASSIGVKETQYF; CDR3 DNA: TGTGCCAGTAGTATAGGAGTAAAAGAGACCCAGTACTTC
D gene: TRBD1; J gene: TRBJ2-2; V gene: TRBV6-2/TRBV6-3; clone size: few; CDR3 length: 15; CDR3 protein: CASSDRGRLTGELFF; CDR3 DNA: TGTGCCAGCAGCGACAGGGGGAGACTGACCGGGGAGCTGTTTTTT
D gene: NA; J gene: TRBJ2-5; V gene: TRBV4-1; clone size: many; CDR3 length: 16; CDR3 protein: CASSQDWPGTWETQYF; CDR3 DNA: TGCGCCAGCAGCCAAGATTGGCCGGGGACCTGGGAGACCCAGTACTTC
D gene: NA; J gene: TRBJ2-6; V gene: TRBV7-6; clone size: few; CDR3 length: 15; CDR3 protein: CASSPPVGGANVLTF; CDR3 DNA: TGTGCCAGCAGCCCACCCGTGGGGGGGGCCAACGTCCTGACTTTC
D gene: NA; J gene: TRBJ2-4; V gene: TRBV15; clone size: few; CDR3 length: 15; CDR3 protein: CATSRGGVAKNIQYF; CDR3 DNA: TGTGCCACCAGCCGAGGGGGGGTAGCCAAAAACATTCAGTACTTC
D gene: NA; J gene: TRBJ2-3; V gene: TRBV10-3; clone size: few; CDR3 length: 14; CDR3 protein: CAISENGRTDTQYF; CDR3 DNA: TGTGCCATCAGTGAGAATGGTCGTACAGATACGCAGTATTTT
D gene: NA; J gene: TRBJ2-5; V gene: TRBV5-5; clone size: NA; CDR3 length: 15; CDR3 protein: CASSPLPRERETQYF; CDR3 DNA: TGTGCCAGCAGCCCCCTCCCACGGGAGCGAGAGACCCAGTACTTC
D gene: TRBD2; J gene: TRBJ2-3; V gene: TRBV20-1; clone size: few; CDR3 length: 12; CDR3 protein: CSARQAGEAQYF; CDR3 DNA: TGCAGTGCTAGACAAGCGGGAGAGGCGCAGTATTTT
D gene: TRBD1; J gene: TRBJ1-1; V gene: TRBV24-1; clone size: NA; CDR3 length: 12; CDR3 protein: CATSATGVVAFF; CDR3 DNA: TGTGCCACCAGTGCTACAGGGGTGGTAGCTTTCTTT
D gene: NA; J gene: TRBJ1-1; V gene: TRBV29-1; clone size: NA; CDR3 length: 11; CDR3 protein: CSVSGGAEAFF; CDR3 DNA: TGCAGCGTTTCAGGAGGGGCTGAAGCTTTCTTT
D gene: TRBD2; J gene: TRBJ2-1; V gene: TRBV4-3; clone size: NA; CDR3 length: 14; CDR3 protein: CASSQSRLADEQFF; CDR3 DNA: TGCGCCAGCAGCCAATCCCGACTAGCCGATGAGCAGTTCTTC
D gene: NA; J gene: TRBJ1-2; V gene: TRBV7-2; clone size: NA; CDR3 length: 12; CDR3 protein: CASSLATGGYTF; CDR3 DNA: TGTGCCAGCAGCTTAGCGACGGGTGGCTACACCTTC
D gene: NA; J gene: TRBJ1-1; V gene: TRBV28; clone size: once; CDR3 length: 15; CDR3 protein: CASSLSGGPNTEAFF; CDR3 DNA: TGTGCCAGCAGTTTATCCGGGGGGCCGAACACTGAAGCTTTCTTT
D gene: TRBD1; J gene: TRBJ2-7; V gene: TRBV6-2/TRBV6-3; clone size: NA; CDR3 length: 14; CDR3 protein: CASNSGTGWNEQYF; CDR3 DNA: TGTGCCAGTAATTCCGGGACAGGGTGGAACGAGCAGTACTTC
D gene: TRBD1; J gene: TRBJ2-2; V gene: TRBV20-1; clone size: NA; CDR3 length: 17; CDR3 protein: CSARDGRDRGYNGELFF; CDR3 DNA: TGCAGTGCTAGAGACGGCCGGGACAGGGGGTATAACGGGGAGCTGTTTTTT
D gene: NA; J gene: TRBJ2-1; V gene: TRBV14; clone size: few; CDR3 length: 13; CDR3 protein: CASSALLVNEQFF; CDR3 DNA: TGTGCCAGCAGCGCTCTATTAGTCAATGAGCAGTTCTTC
D gene: NA; J gene: TRBJ1-6; V gene: TRBV7-2; clone size: NA; CDR3 length: 15; CDR3 protein: CASSSGPGGGTPLHF; CDR3 DNA: TGTGCCAGCAGCTCGGGACCGGGAGGGGGGACACCCCTCCACTTT
D gene: TRBD2; J gene: TRBJ2-2; V gene: TRBV2; clone size: NA; CDR3 length: 15; CDR3 protein: CASGRTSADTGELFF; CDR3 DNA: TGTGCCAGCGGTAGGACTAGCGCTGACACCGGGGAGCTGTTTTTT
D gene: NA; J gene: TRBJ2-7; V gene: TRBV12-3/TRBV12-4; clone size: many; CDR3 length: 12; CDR3 protein: CASSLGAYEQYF; CDR3 DNA: TGTGCCAGCAGCCTTGGGGCCTACGAGCAGTACTTC
D gene: NA; J gene: TRBJ2-7; V gene: TRBV4-1; clone size: few; CDR3 length: 13; CDR3 protein: CASSQVPSYEQYF; CDR3 DNA: TGCGCCAGCAGCCAAGTTCCCAGTTACGAGCAGTACTTC
D gene: NA; J gene: TRBJ2-1; V gene: TRBV2; clone size: few; CDR3 length: 12; CDR3 protein: CASSERRTEQFF; CDR3 DNA: TGTGCCAGCAGTGAGCGCCGGACTGAGCAGTTCTTC
D gene: TRBD2; J gene: TRBJ2-1; V gene: TRBV7-3; clone size: NA; CDR3 length: 16; CDR3 protein: CASSLTSGRAYNEQFF; CDR3 DNA: TGTGCCAGCAGCTTAACTAGCGGGAGGGCCTACAATGAGCAGTTCTTC
D gene: TRBD2; J gene: TRBJ2-7; V gene: TRBV29-1; clone size: few; CDR3 length: 13; CDR3 protein: CSIKAGVRYEQYF; CDR3 DNA: TGCAGCATTAAAGCGGGAGTGCGTTACGAGCAGTACTTC
D gene: TRBD1; J gene: TRBJ2-6; V gene: TRBV7-2; clone size: many; CDR3 length: 15; CDR3 protein: CASSSGGSGANVLTF; CDR3 DNA: TGTGCCAGCAGCTCAGGGGGCTCTGGGGCCAACGTCCTGACTTTC
D gene: TRBD1; J gene: TRBJ1-5; V gene: TRBV20-1; clone size: few; CDR3 length: 15; CDR3 protein: CSAPGTGNSNQPQHF; CDR3 DNA: TGCAGTGCTCCTGGGACAGGTAATAGCAATCAGCCCCAGCATTTT
D gene: TRBD2; J gene: TRBJ2-3; V gene: TRBV20-1; clone size: NA; CDR3 length: 12; CDR3 protein: CSDRDGGTTQYF; CDR3 DNA: TGCAGTGATAGAGATGGCGGGACTACCCAGTATTTT
D gene: NA; J gene: TRBJ1-1; V gene: TRBV19; clone size: few; CDR3 length: 13; CDR3 protein: CASSITVNTEAFF; CDR3 DNA: TGTGCCAGTAGTATAACCGTGAACACTGAAGCTTTCTTT
D gene: NA; J gene: TRBJ2-1; V gene: TRBV5-5; clone size: NA; CDR3 length: 12; CDR3 protein: CASRKLGLEQFF; CDR3 DNA: TGTGCCAGCAGAAAACTAGGGCTTGAGCAGTTCTTC
D gene: NA; J gene: TRBJ2-1; V gene: TRBV30; clone size: NA; CDR3 length: 11; CDR3 protein: CAWSPYNEQFF; CDR3 DNA: TGTGCCTGGAGCCCCTACAATGAGCAGTTCTTC
D gene: NA; J gene: TRBJ2-1; V gene: TRBV7-9; clone size: NA; CDR3 length: 13; CDR3 protein: CASSYEGEYKQFF; CDR3 DNA: TGTGCCAGCAGCTATGAGGGGGAGTACAAGCAGTTCTTC
D gene: NA; J gene: TRBJ1-2; V gene: TRBV29-1; clone size: NA; CDR3 length: 13; CDR3 protein: CSVESGKTGGYTF; CDR3 DNA: TGCAGCGTTGAGTCTGGCAAGACTGGTGGCTACACCTTC
D gene: NA; J gene: TRBJ2-3; V gene: TRBV5-5; clone size: few; CDR3 length: 14; CDR3 protein: CASSLGPNTDTQYF; CDR3 DNA: TGTGCCAGCAGCTTGGGGCCGAACACAGATACGCAGTATTTT
D gene: NA; J gene: TRBJ1-2; V gene: TRBV20-1; clone size: many; CDR3 length: 14; CDR3 protein: CSADPQGTNYGYTF; CDR3 DNA: TGCAGTGCTGATCCACAGGGCACTAACTATGGCTACACCTTC
D gene: NA; J gene: TRBJ2-7; V gene: TRBV5-1; clone size: few; CDR3 length: 14; CDR3 protein: CASSLVQGNYEQYF; CDR3 DNA: TGCGCCAGCAGCTTGGTTCAGGGAAACTACGAGCAGTACTTC
D gene: TRBD1; J gene: TRBJ2-7; V gene: TRBV4-1; clone size: NA; CDR3 length: 16; CDR3 protein: CASSQEDGTGAYEQYF; CDR3 DNA: TGCGCCAGCAGCCAAGAGGATGGGACAGGGGCTTACGAGCAGTACTTC
D gene: NA; J gene: TRBJ1-1; V gene: TRBV19; clone size: NA; CDR3 length: 12; CDR3 protein: CASIKGNTEAFF; CDR3 DNA: TGTGCCAGTATAAAGGGGAACACTGAAGCTTTCTTT
D gene: TRBD1; J gene: TRBJ1-4; V gene: TRBV18; clone size: NA; CDR3 length: 14; CDR3 protein: CASSAGQNNEKLFF; CDR3 DNA: TGTGCCAGCTCAGCGGGACAGAATAATGAAAAACTGTTTTTT
D gene: NA; J gene: TRBJ2-7; V gene: TRBV6-1; clone size: few; CDR3 length: 17; CDR3 protein: CASSDWVRGASSYEQYF; CDR3 DNA: TGTGCCAGCAGTGATTGGGTACGGGGTGCGAGCTCCTACGAGCAGTACTTC
D gene: TRBD2; J gene: TRBJ2-3; V gene: TRBV29-1; clone size: NA; CDR3 length: 15; CDR3 protein: CSVESFSGSPDTQYF; CDR3 DNA: TGCAGCGTTGAAAGTTTTAGCGGGAGCCCAGATACGCAGTATTTT
D gene: TRBD1; J gene: TRBJ1-4; V gene: TRBV24-1; clone size: NA; CDR3 length: 16; CDR3 protein: CATSPGTGRTNEKLFF; CDR3 DNA: TGTGCCACCAGTCCCGGGACAGGCCGAACTAATGAAAAACTGTTTTTT
D gene: NA; J gene: TRBJ2-3; V gene: TRBV12-3/TRBV12-4; clone size: few; CDR3 length: 15; CDR3 protein: CASSLDTASTDTQYF; CDR3 DNA: TGTGCCAGCAGTCTCGATACGGCTAGCACAGATACGCAGTATTTT
D gene: NA; J gene: TRBJ1-1; V gene: TRBV9; clone size: few; CDR3 length: 15; CDR3 protein: CASSSGASLGTEAFF; CDR3 DNA: TGTGCCAGCAGCAGCGGGGCGTCGTTGGGCACTGAAGCTTTCTTT
D gene: NA; J gene: TRBJ1-1; V gene: TRBV7-2; clone size: few; CDR3 length: 13; CDR3 protein: CASSFIDNTEAFF; CDR3 DNA: TGTGCCAGCAGCTTTATCGACAACACTGAAGCTTTCTTT
D gene: NA; J gene: TRBJ2-6; V gene: TRBV4-1; clone size: NA; CDR3 length: 19; CDR3 protein: CASSQEGSRYISGANVLTF; CDR3 DNA: TGCGCCAGCAGCCAAGAGGGCAGTCGTTATATCTCCGGGGCCAACGTCCTGACTTTC
D gene: NA; J gene: TRBJ1-6; V gene: TRBV6-2/TRBV6-3; clone size: few; CDR3 length: 14; CDR3 protein: CASQSGTYNSPLHF; CDR3 DNA: TGTGCCAGCCAATCAGGGACGTATAATTCACCCCTCCACTTT
D gene: NA; J gene: TRBJ1-5; V gene: TRBV7-9; clone size: NA; CDR3 length: 14; CDR3 protein: CASSLADPNQPQHF; CDR3 DNA: TGTGCCAGCAGCTTGGCTGACCCGAATCAGCCCCAGCATTTT
D gene: NA; J gene: TRBJ2-7; V gene: TRBV18; clone size: few; CDR3 length: 12; CDR3 protein: CASSPDSAEQYF; CDR3 DNA: TGTGCCAGCTCACCAGATTCCGCCGAGCAGTACTTC
D gene: NA; J gene: TRBJ2-5; V gene: TRBV12-3/TRBV12-4; clone size: once; CDR3 length: 14; CDR3 protein: CASSFGPEGETQYF; CDR3 DNA: TGTGCCAGCAGTTTCGGGCCGGAGGGGGAGACCCAGTACTTC
D gene: TRBD2; J gene: TRBJ2-3; V gene: TRBV5-1; clone size: few; CDR3 length: 14; CDR3 protein: CASSSGRGGDTQYF; CDR3 DNA: TGCGCCAGCAGCTCCGGGAGGGGAGGCGATACGCAGTATTTT
D gene: NA; J gene: TRBJ2-1; V gene: TRBV29-1; clone size: few; CDR3 length: 13; CDR3 protein: CSVPFVGYNEQFF; CDR3 DNA: TGCAGCGTTCCTTTCGTGGGGTACAATGAGCAGTTCTTC
D gene: NA; J gene: TRBJ2-5; V gene: TRBV9; clone size: NA; CDR3 length: 15; CDR3 protein: CASSVDEGIQETQYF; CDR3 DNA: TGTGCCAGCAGCGTAGACGAGGGGATACAAGAGACCCAGTACTTC
D gene: TRBD1; J gene: TRBJ2-3; V gene: TRBV9; clone size: NA; CDR3 length: 17; CDR3 protein: CASSASSGTANTDTQYF; CDR3 DNA: TGTGCCAGCAGCGCATCGTCCGGGACAGCCAACACAGATACGCAGTATTTT
D gene: NA; J gene: TRBJ2-1; V gene: TRBV30; clone size: NA; CDR3 length: 14; CDR3 protein: CAWRWGVSYNEQFF; CDR3 DNA: TGTGCCTGGAGATGGGGAGTATCCTACAATGAGCAGTTCTTC